The TCR beta chain described here comes from a study of blood T cell repertoires in COVID-19. Study at large: Samples of COVID-19 (acute and convalescent) were obtained from the United States, Italy and Spain. PBMCs, B-cell-depleted T cells, or T cells provided the cDNA or gDNA that made up the material.

This clone appeared a few times. The repertoire was sequenced with immunoSEQ multiplex PCR; TCRdb's copy has only in-frame clones and lacks some. The sample consists of 180,000 or so clones, around 80% of them appearing once. Germline V gene lookup returns CDR1 MRHNA and CDR2 SNTAGT. Losses at the gene ends were 2 bases for V and 4 bases for J; bases not matched to a gene: 5. The CDR3 consists of 16 residues. Sequencing was carried out using peripheral blood. The V call is TRBV6-4, the J call TRBJ2-5; 12 nucleotides line up with TRBD2. This clonotype was obtained from a woman of 80 years or more with active or convalescent COVID-19. CDR3 protein: CASSDRLAGAGETQYF. The CDR3 DNA is TGTGCCAGCAGTGACCGACTAGCGGGGGCCGGAGAGACCCAGTACTTC.